A single sample gave rise to the 17 T cell receptor beta chains below, sequenced in a study of a mutant IDH1 vaccine in newly diagnosed glioma. Time point denoted: week 11, during vaccination. Topical imiquimod was applied with each vaccine dose, which held 300 ug of mutant IDH1 20-mer peptide. Only in-frame clones appear in the TCRdb table, and some are missing; sequencing was by immunoSEQ multiplex PCR. The repertoire holds around 120,000 clones, with just under 80% as singletons. Their specific antigens are unknown. The sample in question was PBMCs, obtained from a glioma patient whose treatment included an IDH1 peptide vaccine. The receptors derive from a middle-aged man with glioma.

About this clone itself: One end of the junction does not line up with germline, which may come from a read error. The V gene is TRBV28, the J gene TRBJ1-2; the D gene is possibly TRBD1 (5 bases). The CDR3 has 14 residues. CDR1 and CDR2 (germline): MDHEN, SYDVKM. DNA for the CDR3: TGTGCCAGCATTTTAAACCGGGGGTACTATGGCTACACCTTC. Residues: CASILNRGYYGYTF.

This clone was picked up a small number of times. The V and J genes are TRBV18 and TRBJ1-5; D unresolved. The CDR3 runs 13 residues. Looked up from germline, CDR1 is KGHSH and CDR2 is LQKENI. The V and J ends lost 2 bases and 5 bases respectively, with 7 bases between them. CDR3 DNA: TGTGCCAGCTCACCAGCCGGCGATCAGCCCCAGCATTTT. This codes for CASSPAGDQPQHF.

The CDR3 sequence is CASTKLAGDTDTQYF. Here the CDR3 DNA reads TGTGCCAGCACCAAACTAGCGGGGGACACAGATACGCAGTATTTT. The rearrangement uses TRBV7-8 and TRBJ2-3; 11 bases align to TRBD2. The CDR3 extends over 15 amino acids. Losses at the gene ends were 7 bases for V and 2 bases for J; bases not matched to a gene: 5. Germline-derived CDR1 and CDR2 are SGHVS and FQNEAQ.

The chain has TRBV15 and TRBJ2-7; D is ambiguous. This CDR3 contains 14 residues. Germline V lookup: CDR1 LNHNV, CDR2 YYDKDF (reference sequence). The V end lost 0 bases, the J end lost 3 bases, and 9 bases lay between the germline ends. The CDR3 sequence is CATSRDNTNYEQYF. The CDR3 DNA reads TGTGCCACCAGCAGAGATAACACTAACTACGAGCAGTACTTC.

V usage is TRBV15 and J usage is TRBJ1-3; perhaps TRBD1 as D (6 bases). In germline, CDR1 is LNHNV, CDR2 YYDKDF (reference sequence). Trimming cost V 5 bases and J 3 bases, with 17 bases left between them. The CDR3 spans 16 residues. In DNA form, the CDR3 reads TGTGCCACCAGCGAATATCCGGACAGAATTGGAAACACCATATATTTT. It encodes CATSEYPDRIGNTIYF.

This chain uses TRBV25-1 with TRBJ1-1; 7 bases agree with TRBD1. Trimming took 7 bases from V and 4 from J; bases not matched to a gene: 15. CDR1 MGHDK and CDR2 SYGVNS come from the germline V gene. This CDR3 has 16 amino acids. This CDR3 is CASIPNRGGRPTEAFF. DNA for the CDR3: TGTGCCAGCATCCCTAACAGGGGCGGGCGGCCCACTGAAGCTTTCTTT.

The chain couples TRBV9 to TRBJ2-1; TRBD1 matches at 9 bases. CDR3 length: 13 amino acids. V dropped 4 bases and J dropped 7; count of bases not matched to a gene: 3. Germline V gives CDR1 SGDLS, CDR2 YYNGEE. The chain's CDR3 is CASSIQGANEQFF. CDR3 in DNA: TGTGCCAGCAGCATACAGGGGGCAAATGAGCAGTTCTTC.

CDR3 nucleotides: TGTGCCAGCAGTTACTCCTGGGCTAACACCGGGGAGCTGTTTTTT. Amino acid sequence: CASSYSWANTGELFF. This chain joins TRBV6-5 and TRBJ2-2; D remains unclear. This CDR3 is 15 amino acids long. Germline CDR1 MNHEY, CDR2 SVGAGI. The germline V and J ends were trimmed by 0 bases and 2 bases, with 7 bases remaining between them.

V gene TRBV7-2 combines with J gene TRBJ1-2, with 7 bases lining up with TRBD1. This CDR3 has 15 residues. The V gene's germline CDR1 is SGHTA and CDR2 FQGNSA. J lost 5 bases, V lost 5 bases, and 11 bases had no gene match. CDR3 sequence: CASSPKGGDRYGYTF. Here the CDR3 DNA reads TGTGCCAGCAGCCCCAAAGGGGGCGACAGATATGGCTACACCTTC.

The V call is TRBV10-3, the J call TRBJ2-7; D possibly corresponds to TRBD2 (6 bases). The ends were cut back, 3 bases at V and 7 bases at J, with 19 bases in the middle. This CDR3 is built from 15 residues. Germline V gene lookup returns CDR1 ENHRY and CDR2 SYGVKD. CDR3 sequence: CAISDPGGPREEQYF. The CDR3 coding sequence is TGTGCCATCAGTGACCCCGGAGGGCCAAGAGAAGAGCAGTACTTC.

This clone was detected once. The gene calls are TRBV6-5 and TRBJ1-1; D remains unclear. Germline lookup yields CDR1 MNHEY and CDR2 SVGAGI. V was clipped by 6 bases and J by 0 bases, with 14 bases between them. This CDR3 has 15 residues. The DNA of the CDR3 is TGTGCCAGCAGGGATGCACTGGTAGTGAACACTGAAGCTTTCTTT. This encodes CASRDALVVNTEAFF.

This clone was counted once. The V gene is TRBV9, the J gene TRBJ2-3, with 7 bases aligning to TRBD2. V shed 0 bases and J 0 bases; nucleotides not matched to a gene: 7. The CDR3 length is 17 residues. Germline values: CDR1 SGDLS, CDR2 YYNGEE. CDR3 sequence: CASSVEGGRLSTDTQYF. Here the CDR3 DNA reads TGTGCCAGCAGCGTAGAGGGAGGGCGGCTCAGCACAGATACGCAGTATTTT. Looking up the rest from reference TRBV9 and TRBJ2-3 gives the full variable domain: DSGVTQTPKHLITATGQRVTLRCSPRSGDLSVYWYQQSLDQGLQFLIQYYNGEERAKGNILERFSAQQFPDLHSELNLSSLELGDSALYFCASSVEGGRLSTDTQYFGPGTRLTVL.

As concerns this clone: The same CDR3 also results from other DNA sequences found in this sample. This chain connects TRBV30 to TRBJ2-3; D is uncertain. The CDR3 runs to 12 residues. Per germline, CDR1 GTSNPN and CDR2 SVGIG (reference sequence). The CDR3 loop is CASGSSEGTQYF. CDR3 DNA sequence: TGTGCGTCCGGTTCAAGCGAAGGTACGCAGTATTTT.

The rearrangement joins TRBV5-1 to TRBJ2-1; 12 bases align to TRBD2. The J segment lost 6 bases and the V segment lost 5 bases, leaving 3 bases of the junction unmatched. The length of the CDR3 is 14 residues. The germline V gene encodes CDR1 SGHRS and CDR2 YFSETQ. CDR3 DNA sequence: TGCGCCAGCAGTTTACTAGCGGGGGGCAATGAGCAGTTCTTC. This sequence encodes CASSLLAGGNEQFF.

This sequence joins TRBV15 and TRBJ1-5, with D perhaps matching TRBD1 (6 bases). The V gene lost 0 bases and the J gene lost 4 bases, with 13 bases spanning the gap. Germline V gene sequence: CDR1 LNHNV, CDR2 YYDKDF (reference sequence). This CDR3 region has 16 residues. CDR3 bases: TGTGCCACCAGCAGAGAGTACAGGGTCGGGAATCAGCCCCAGCATTTT. Amino acids: CATSREYRVGNQPQHF.

The V and J genes are TRBV10-3 and TRBJ2-7; 8 bases map to TRBD2. Germline-derived CDR1 and CDR2 are ENHRY and SYGVKD. V lost 7 bases to trimming and J lost 1 base; unmatched junction nucleotides: 6. This CDR3 contains 14 residues. The CDR3 DNA reads as TGTGCCATCACGTCCGCGGGAGGATCCTACGAGCAGTACTTC. Amino acids: CAITSAGGSYEQYF.

Within the sample, this clone is medium-sized. The chain has TRBV7-9 and TRBJ1-5, with unresolved D. Germline CDR1 is SEHNR and CDR2 is FQNEAQ (reference sequence). The CDR3 length is 15 residues. Trimming removed 0 bases from V and 5 bases from J, with 11 bases in between. In nucleotides, the CDR3 is TGTGCCAGCAGCTTAGCGGAGCCAGGCGATCAGCCCCAGCATTTT. As protein: CASSLAEPGDQPQHF.